These 11 T cell receptor beta chains share one sample of origin, sequenced in a study of beta chain features in type 1 diabetes. Of the isolated RNA, all was reverse transcribed, and so the sequenced material was expressed TCRB transcripts. Repertoires were generated with immunoSEQ multiplex PCR, while TCRdb's copy carries only in-frame clones and drops some. The repertoire holds around 400,000 clones, approximately 15% seen once, with 0.019% in the top ten. The sequenced sample was naive CD4+ T cells from blood. These receptors all stem from a woman aged 18-29 years in good health.

CDR3 residues: CAWSLQGTSNQPQHF. As DNA, the CDR3 is TGTGCCTGGAGTCTACAGGGGACATCTAATCAGCCCCAGCATTTT. The chain links TRBV30 to TRBJ1-5, with 7 bases fitting TRBD1. This CDR3 is 15 amino acids long. Losses at the gene ends were 2 bases for V and 4 bases for J; bases not matched to a gene: 8. CDR1 and CDR2 (germline): GTSNPN, SVGIG (reference sequence).

This clone has just a few counts. DNA of the CDR3: TGTGCCAGTAGCCCTCGACAGGGTCGACAACAGCCCCAGCATTTT. Translated: CASSPRQGRQQPQHF. The chain uses TRBV19 and TRBJ1-5; the match to TRBD1 covers 7 bases. This CDR3 comprises 15 residues. Germline values: CDR1 LNHDA, CDR2 SQIVND (reference sequence). V lost 6 bases and J lost 7; bases outside the gene matches: 12.

In this sample, this clone turned up a few times. This chain links TRBV29-1 with TRBJ1-4; D is unclear. The ends were cut back, 6 bases at V and 8 bases at J, with 13 bases in the middle. This CDR3 region has 12 residues. CDR1 and CDR2 from the germline V gene are SQVTM and ANQGSEA. This CDR3 is CSVSPDSEKLFF. The CDR3 DNA is TGCAGCGTCTCCCCTGACTCAGAAAAACTGTTTTTT.

This clone was detected only a few times. DNA for the CDR3: TGTGCCAGCTCACCCAATAGAGGCGATGAGCAGTTCTTC. Translating it yields CASSPNRGDEQFF. The gene calls are TRBV18 and TRBJ2-1; D ambiguous. Trimming removed 3 bases from V and 8 bases from J, with 11 bases in between. The length of the CDR3 is 13 residues. Germline V lookup: CDR1 KGHSH, CDR2 LQKENI.

A note on this clone: The junction does not match germline at one end; this may be a read error. The genes are TRBV7-7 and TRBJ1-1; TRBD1 matches at 7 bases. Germline V gene sequence: CDR1 SSHAT, CDR2 FNYEAQ (reference sequence). CDR3 length: 15 amino acids. CDR3 protein: CASSLEFQGGAEAFF. CDR3 in DNA: TGTGCTAGCAGCTTAGAGTTCCAGGGGGGCGCTGAAGCTTTCTTT.

The chain links TRBV20-1 to TRBJ2-7; TRBD2 aligns across 10 bases. The junction had 3 bases not matched to a gene; V was cut back by 6 bases and J by 7 bases. The CDR3 contains 11 residues. Germline V gene data show CDR1 as DFQATT and CDR2 as SNEGSKA (reference sequence). CDR3 nucleotides: TGCAGTGCACAACTAGCGGGAGAGCAGTACTTC. It is translated as CSAQLAGEQYF.

This clone was counted a few times. CDR3 loop: CASSTLQASGTQETQYF. CDR3 DNA sequence: TGTGCCAGTAGTACCCTCCAGGCTAGCGGGACTCAAGAGACCCAGTACTTC. V gene TRBV19 combines with J gene TRBJ2-5; 9 bases line up with TRBD2. The CDR3 has 17 amino acids. V was clipped by 4 bases and J by 2 bases; unmatched bases: 11. Per germline, CDR1 LNHDA and CDR2 SQIVND (reference sequence).

In its sample, this clone was seen a few times. The chain is built from TRBV5-1 and TRBJ1-2, with D uncertain. The V and J ends lost 0 bases and 6 bases respectively, with 12 bases between them. Germline CDR1 and CDR2: SGHRS and YFSETQ. The CDR3 runs 14 residues. The CDR3 nucleotides are TGCGCCAGCAGCTTGGTAGAGGGCTTTAATGGCTACACCTTC. It codes for CASSLVEGFNGYTF.

The chain is built from TRBV7-9 and TRBJ2-7, with TRBD1 as a possible D gene (5 bases). Germline CDR1 SEHNR, CDR2 FQNEAQ (reference sequence). Between the trimmed V and J ends, which lost 4 bases and 1 base, there was a span of 17 bases. CDR3 size: 16 residues. CDR3 DNA: TGTGCCAGCAGCTCCATCTCCGTGACAGAATCCTACGAGCAGTACTTC. Translated, it gives CASSSISVTESYEQYF.

The chain links TRBV6-6 to TRBJ2-3; 9 nucleotides match TRBD2. The CDR3 has 16 amino acids. CDR1 MNHNY and CDR2 SVGAGI come from the germline V gene (reference sequence). V was pared by 4 bases and J by 2 bases, with 7 bases of the junction left unmatched. DNA of the CDR3: TGTGCCAGCAGTTTTCAAAGACTAGCGGTCACAGATACGCAGTATTTT. Its protein product is CASSFQRLAVTDTQYF.

The chain couples TRBV5-1 to TRBJ2-5; perhaps TRBD2 as D (6 bases). V was cut by 3 bases and J by 5 bases, with 20 bases left in between. The CDR3 runs 16 residues. In germline, CDR1 is SGHRS, CDR2 YFSETQ. The CDR3, as DNA: TGCGCCAGCAGCTCATTAACGCGGGATTTGGGGGAGACCCAGTACTTC. Translated: CASSSLTRDLGETQYF.